Shown below are 11 T cell receptor beta chains from a single sample sequenced in a study of T cells after yellow fever vaccination. Each CDR3 protein gets one entry after TCRdb re-called the 5' RACE reads with MiXCR. The sample includes roughly 260,000 distinct CDR3 sequences, 10% to 15% of them seen just once. The sequencing used CD4+ T cells sorted from PBMCs, collected 45 days after the yellow fever booster vaccination. All receptors derive from a man under 40 who received the YFV17D yellow fever vaccine.

This clonotype was seen more than once but under ten times. V usage is TRBV6-1 and J usage is TRBJ1-6; D is uncertain. This CDR3 is 15 amino acids long. V gave up 6 bases and J gave up 7 bases, with 16 bases separating them. Per germline, CDR1 MNHNS and CDR2 SASEGT. CDR3 residues: CASRPPGRANSPLHF. The CDR3 DNA reads as TGTGCCAGCAGGCCCCCGGGTCGGGCAAATTCACCCCTCCACTTT.

The genes are TRBV7-2 and TRBJ2-7; D ambiguous. The CDR3 consists of 14 residues. Germline values: CDR1 SGHTA, CDR2 FQGNSA. V was clipped by 3 bases and J by 1 base, with 10 bases between them. The CDR3 nucleotides read TGTGCCAGCAGCTTGAGTAGGAGTTCCTACGAGCAGTACTTC. Its translation is CASSLSRSSYEQYF.

This clonotype was seen a handful of times. The genes are TRBV18 and TRBJ2-1; tentative D call: TRBD2 (5 bases). Germline CDR1 reads KGHSH; CDR2 reads LQKENI. CDR3 length: 12 amino acids. Between the trimmed V and J ends, which lost 3 bases and 9 bases, there was a span of 9 bases. The CDR3 DNA reads TGTGCCAGCTCACCTGGGAGTAGTGAGCAGTTCTTC. Its translation: CASSPGSSEQFF.

This clonotype came up many times. This sequence joins TRBV5-5 and TRBJ2-7, with D unresolved. CDR3 size: 14 residues. V gave up 2 bases and J gave up 0 bases, with 9 bases separating them. Germline V gives CDR1 SGHKS, CDR2 YYEKEE (reference sequence). The CDR3 sequence is CASSFVSSSYEQYF. The CDR3 DNA reads as TGTGCCAGCAGCTTTGTCAGTAGCTCCTACGAGCAGTACTTC.

The gene calls are TRBV5-1 and TRBJ2-7; 7 bases agree with TRBD1. The CDR3 has 13 amino acids. Germline values: CDR1 SGHRS, CDR2 YFSETQ. V lost 4 bases to trimming and J lost 2 bases; unmatched junction nucleotides: 3. CDR3 coding DNA: TGCGCCAGCAGCGAGGGACAGCCCTACGAGCAGTACTTC. The encoded protein is CASSEGQPYEQYF. Supplemented by reference TRBV5-1 and TRBJ2-7, the full variable domain reads KAGVTQTPRYLIKTRGQQVTLSCSPISGHRSVSWYQQTPGQGLQFLFEYFSETQRNKGNFPGRFSGRQFSNSRSEMNVSTLELGDSALYLCASSEGQPYEQYFGPGTRLTVT.

This clonotype was observed a few times. J is TRBJ2-3 and V is TRBV4-3, with TRBD2 matching over 7 bases. The CDR3 runs to 14 residues. Germline values: CDR1 LGHNA, CDR2 YSLEER. V lost 2 bases and J lost 5; bases outside the gene matches: 4. For the CDR3, the DNA is TGCGCCAGCAGCCAACAACCTAGCGGAGATACGCAGTATTTT. Translation gives CASSQQPSGDTQYF.

V gene TRBV5-1 combines with J gene TRBJ2-5; D might be TRBD1 (6 bases). CDR1 and CDR2 (germline): SGHRS, YFSETQ. The ends were cut back, 7 bases at V and 6 bases at J, with 16 bases in the middle. The CDR3 has 13 amino acids. The CDR3 reads CASSGGRGQTQYF. The CDR3 DNA sequence: TGCGCCAGCTCCGGAGGCAGGGGACAGACCCAGTACTTC.

On this clonotype itself: At one boundary the junction diverges from the germline segment, which might be a read error. The chain combines TRBV20-1 with TRBJ2-7; TRBD1 agrees at 11 bases. In germline, CDR1 is DFQATT, CDR2 SNEGSKA (reference sequence). The CDR3 is made up of 12 amino acids. CDR3 bases: TGCGCGGGGACAGGGGGTCTCCACGAGCAGTGCTTC. Its protein product is CAGTGGLHEQCF.

A few counts support this clonotype. This CDR3 is CASSRQGSMYF. The CDR3 nucleotides are TGTGCCAGCAGCCGACAGGGTTCAATGTACTTC. The V call is TRBV2, the J call TRBJ2-7; TRBD1 matches at 7 bases. J lost 12 bases, V lost 6 bases, and 8 bases had no gene match. This CDR3 is built from 11 residues. Per germline, CDR1 SNHLY and CDR2 FYNNEI. Full variable domain (rest looked up from reference TRBV2 and TRBJ2-7): EPEVTQTPSHQVTQMGQEVILRCVPISNHLYFYWYRQILGQKVEFLVSFYNNEISEKSEIFDDQFSVERPDGSNFTLKIRSTKLEDSAMYFCASSRQGSMYFGPGTRLTVT.

This clonotype was picked up a small number of times. This chain connects TRBV4-3 to TRBJ2-6; possible D gene TRBD2, 6 bases. V was pared by 4 bases and J by 0 bases, with 13 bases between. Per germline, CDR1 LGHNA and CDR2 YSLEER. The CDR3 is 17 residues long. CDR3 nucleotide sequence: TGCGCCAGCAGCCGCGGGGCAGCTATCTCTGGGGCCAACGTCCTGACTTTC. As protein: CASSRGAAISGANVLTF.

The chain is built from TRBV5-1 and TRBJ2-3; 8 nucleotides agree with TRBD2. Germline V CDR1 and CDR2: SGHRS, YFSETQ. Trimming at V came to 2 bases and at J to 4 bases, leaving 3 bases not matched to a gene. This CDR3 has 14 residues. The CDR3: CASSFTGRADTQYF. The CDR3 coding sequence is TGCGCCAGCAGCTTTACCGGGAGGGCAGATACGCAGTATTTT. The whole variable domain, remainder taken from reference TRBV5-1 and TRBJ2-3, is KAGVTQTPRYLIKTRGQQVTLSCSPISGHRSVSWYQQTPGQGLQFLFEYFSETQRNKGNFPGRFSGRQFSNSRSEMNVSTLELGDSALYLCASSFTGRADTQYFGPGTRLTVL.